The clone carrying this TCR beta chain appeared many times. Its antigen is not identified. This record comes from a study of prognosis after radiotherapy for stage I lung cancer. Findings and caveats of the study: Unique TCR clone counts dropped after stereotactic body radiation therapy, from a median of roughly 10,000 to 7,000. Patients with distant metastases had lower Shannon entropy after stereotactic body radiation therapy.

From genomic DNA, TCR beta CDR3 was amplified by two-round multiplex PCR. Individual primers that were specific to each TRBV and TRBJ gene served in first-round PCR. One entry per CDR3 protein results from TCRdb running MiXCR on the multiplex PCR reads. The sample carries around 19,000 distinct CDR3 sequences, roughly two fifths recorded once. Germline trimming cut 2 bases from V and 5 bases from J; bases unmatched to any gene: 4. The germline CDR1 and CDR2 sequences are SGHRS and YFSETQ. CDR3 length: 14 residues. V and J are TRBV5-1 and TRBJ2-5, with 9 bases identical to TRBD2. The receptor was isolated from a donor over 45 with non-small cell lung cancer. Specimen: PBMCs, collected before or after stereotactic body radiation therapy (not recorded which). Here the CDR3 reads CASSLLSGSETQYF. The CDR3 DNA reads as TGCGCCAGCAGCTTACTTAGCGGGAGTGAGACCCAGTACTTC.